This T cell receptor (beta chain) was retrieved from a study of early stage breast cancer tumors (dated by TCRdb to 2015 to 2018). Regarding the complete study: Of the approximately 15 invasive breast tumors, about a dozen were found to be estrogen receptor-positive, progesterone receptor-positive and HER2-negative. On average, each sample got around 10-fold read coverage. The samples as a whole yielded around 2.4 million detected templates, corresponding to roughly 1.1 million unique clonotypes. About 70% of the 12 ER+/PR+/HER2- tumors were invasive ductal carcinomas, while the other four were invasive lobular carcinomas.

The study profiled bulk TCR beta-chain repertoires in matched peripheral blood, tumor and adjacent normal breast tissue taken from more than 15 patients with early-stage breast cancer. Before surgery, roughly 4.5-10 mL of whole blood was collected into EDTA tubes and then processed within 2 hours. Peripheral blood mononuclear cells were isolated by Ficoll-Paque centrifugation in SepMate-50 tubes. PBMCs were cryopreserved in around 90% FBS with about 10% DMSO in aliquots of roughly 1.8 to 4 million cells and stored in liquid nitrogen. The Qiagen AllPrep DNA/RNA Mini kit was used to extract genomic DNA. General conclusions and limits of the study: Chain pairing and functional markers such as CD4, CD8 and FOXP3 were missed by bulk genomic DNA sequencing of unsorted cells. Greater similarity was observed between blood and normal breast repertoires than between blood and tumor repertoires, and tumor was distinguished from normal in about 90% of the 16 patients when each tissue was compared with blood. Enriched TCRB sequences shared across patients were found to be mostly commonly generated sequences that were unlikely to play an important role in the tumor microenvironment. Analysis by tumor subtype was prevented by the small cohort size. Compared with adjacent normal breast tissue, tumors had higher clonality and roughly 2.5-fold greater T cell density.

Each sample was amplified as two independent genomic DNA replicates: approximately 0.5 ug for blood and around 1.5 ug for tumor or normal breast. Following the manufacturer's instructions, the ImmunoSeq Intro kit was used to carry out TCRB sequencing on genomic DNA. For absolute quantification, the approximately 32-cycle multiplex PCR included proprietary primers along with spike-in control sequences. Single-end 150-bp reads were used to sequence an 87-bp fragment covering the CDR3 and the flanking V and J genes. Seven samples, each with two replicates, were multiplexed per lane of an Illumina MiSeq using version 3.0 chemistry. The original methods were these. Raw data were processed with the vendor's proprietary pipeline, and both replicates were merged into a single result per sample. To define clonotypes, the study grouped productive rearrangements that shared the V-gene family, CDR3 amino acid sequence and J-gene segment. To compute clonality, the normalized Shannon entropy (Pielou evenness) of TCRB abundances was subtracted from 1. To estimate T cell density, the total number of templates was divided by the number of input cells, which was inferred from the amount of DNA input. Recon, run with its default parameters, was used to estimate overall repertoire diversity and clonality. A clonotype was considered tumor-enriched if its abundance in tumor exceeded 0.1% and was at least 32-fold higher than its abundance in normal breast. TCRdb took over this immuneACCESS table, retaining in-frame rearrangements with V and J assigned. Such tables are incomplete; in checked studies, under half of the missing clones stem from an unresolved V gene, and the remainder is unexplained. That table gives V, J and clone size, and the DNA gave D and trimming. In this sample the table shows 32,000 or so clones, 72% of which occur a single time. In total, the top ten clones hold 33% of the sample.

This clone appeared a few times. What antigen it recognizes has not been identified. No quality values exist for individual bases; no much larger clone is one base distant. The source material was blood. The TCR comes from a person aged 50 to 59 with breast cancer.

The nucleotide sequence is TGTGCCAGCAGTCTAACGGGGATGAACAATGAGCAGTTCTTC. Translated, it gives CASSLTGMNNEQFF. The chain is assembled from TRBV6-5 and TRBJ2-1; TRBD2 is perhaps the D gene, given 5 matching bases. Trimming costs V 5 bases and J 5 bases, and their ends lie 13 bases apart. Including cysteine and phenylalanine, the CDR3 has 14 amino acids. Kept here is only the CDR3 DNA, which spans 42 bases and is read in frame from base 1. CDR1 MNHEY and CDR2 SVGAGI are derived from the germline V gene.